The present T cell receptor (beta chain) was sequenced within a study of cytomegalovirus exposure and HLA in healthy donors. Concerning this clone: The antigen is undetermined.

CDR3 length equals 15 residues. Germline CDR1 and CDR2: KGHSH and LQKENI. V lost 0 bases to trimming and J lost 5 bases; unmatched junction nucleotides: 6. Study conclusions and caveats: Researchers catalogued over 150 TCR beta chains as cytomegalovirus-associated. Confirmation in vitro established that a few CMV-associated chains were specific for CMV antigens.

TCRdb's copy holds only in-frame clones and misses some; the assay was immunoSEQ multiplex PCR. The profile shows 90,000 to 150,000 clones, 85% of them singletons. Separation from the roughly 700-subject first cohort characterized the roughly 130-subject validation cohort, to which the donors belonged. The chain combines TRBV18 with TRBJ2-7; TRBD2 aligns across 8 bases. Sequenced sample: PBMCs. The receptor's source is a woman aged 25 to 39 in good health and CMV-seronegative. As DNA, the CDR3 is TGTGCCAGCTCACCACCGGCGCGGGGGGTGAACGAGCAGTACTTC. Amino acid sequence: CASSPPARGVNEQYF.